The sequence of this TCR beta chain was determined in a study of T cell responses to AZD1222 COVID-19 vaccine. Study-wide results and limits: Only after the peak T cell response were repertoires sampled. Targeting of unmutated variant regions was reportedly seen in nearly half of spike-specific TCRs. The donor group comprised mostly white British people and more females; the analysis possibly underestimated clonal diversity. Spike-specific TCRs gained breadth and depth after people received two AZD1222 doses.

This table comes from immunoSEQ multiplex PCR, and its TCRdb copy is limited to in-frame clones, with some not included. The sample contains approximately 200,000 clones, approximately 91% of which appear only once. A note on this clone: The target antigen is unknown.

This CDR3 has 17 amino acids. V trimming: 5 bases; J trimming: 2 bases; junction bases outside the gene matches: 10. CDR1 is SGHAT, CDR2 FQNNGV, per germline. The source material was peripheral blood, sampled 28 days after the second AZD1222 dose. The J gene is TRBJ1-3, the V gene TRBV11-2; TRBD1 matches at 9 bases. This clonotype originated in an adult who received the AZD1222 COVID-19 vaccine. The CDR3 reads CASSPQGARIPGNTIYF. The CDR3 DNA sequence: TGTGCCAGCAGCCCACAGGGGGCTAGGATCCCTGGAAACACCATATATTTT.